One and the same sample provided the 13 T cell receptor beta chains below, sequenced in a study of blood T cell repertoires in COVID-19. Libraries were prepared by immunoSEQ multiplex PCR; TCRdb keeps only in-frame clonotypes and omits some of them. The table records over 150,000 clones, approximately 87% of them present only once. The sample was peripheral blood. Every receptor here comes from a woman in her 70s with COVID-19, enrolled during active disease.

The V gene is TRBV10-3, the J gene TRBJ2-1; 8 bases are shared with TRBD2. CDR1 is ENHRY, CDR2 SYGVKD, per germline. V lost 4 bases and J lost 0; bases outside the gene matches: 5. CDR3 length: 16 residues. The DNA of the CDR3 is TGTGCCATCAGTGTCGTCGGGAGGGTCTCCTACAATGAGCAGTTCTTC. Translation: CAISVVGRVSYNEQFF.

The rearrangement joins TRBV24-1 to TRBJ2-5; 9 bases align to TRBD1. Germline values: CDR1 KGHDR, CDR2 SFDVKD. The V and J ends lost 2 bases and 4 bases, in that order; junction bases with no gene match: 7. The CDR3 has 16 amino acids. The CDR3 DNA follows: TGTGCCACCAGTGATTCGGGACAGGGATTTTCAGAGACCCAGTACTTC. Protein product: CATSDSGQGFSETQYF.

V gene TRBV3-1 (or the pseudogene TRBV3-2) combines with J gene TRBJ2-3, with 12 bases lining up with TRBD2. V was pared by 4 bases and J by 4 bases, with 9 bases of the junction left unmatched. Germline V lookup: CDR1 LGHDT, CDR2 YNNKEL (reference sequence). This CDR3 comprises 17 residues. CDR3 sequence reads: CASSPLLAGGLADTQYF. DNA of the CDR3: TGTGCCAGCAGCCCCCTCCTAGCGGGAGGGCTGGCAGATACGCAGTATTTT.

The gene calls are TRBV20-1 and TRBJ1-4; no clear D gene. CDR3 length: 11 amino acids. V dropped 7 bases and J dropped 8 bases, with 11 bases sitting between them. CDR1 is DFQATT and CDR2 is SNEGSKA in the germline V gene (reference sequence). The CDR3 DNA reads as TGCAGTGTCCACGAGGTGGAAAAACTGTTTTTT. It specifies CSVHEVEKLFF.

This chain uses TRBV3-1 (or the pseudogene TRBV3-2) with TRBJ2-1; perhaps TRBD2 as D (5 bases). Germline-derived CDR1 and CDR2 are LGHDT and YNNKEL (reference sequence). The CDR3 length is 12 residues. V dropped 4 bases and J dropped 13 bases, with 14 bases sitting between them. This CDR3 reads CASSRTDSNQFF. The DNA of the CDR3 is TGTGCCAGCAGCCGCACGGACTCAAACCAGTTCTTC.

This chain joins TRBV6-6 and TRBJ1-5; 7 bases align to TRBD1. CDR1 and CDR2 (germline): MNHNY, SVGAGI (reference sequence). The CDR3 is 12 residues long. Trimming cost V 8 bases and J 9 bases; bases outside gene matches: 7. The CDR3 DNA follows: TGTGCCAGCGTGGCAGGGGGATTGCCCCAGCATTTT. This gives the protein CASVAGGLPQHF.

The J gene is TRBJ1-3, the V gene TRBV18, with 7 bases matching TRBD1. The CDR3 contains 17 residues. V shed 6 bases, J shed 3 bases, and the junction held 14 bases outside the gene matches. Germline CDR1 KGHSH, CDR2 LQKENI. The CDR3 region is CASSSGTEETSGNTIYF. In DNA, the CDR3 is TGTGCCAGCTCGTCCGGGACAGAAGAAACAAGTGGAAACACCATATATTTT. The entire variable domain, with the rest obtained from reference TRBV18 and TRBJ1-3, is as follows: NAGVMQNPRHLVRRRGQEARLRCSPMKGHSHVYWYRQLPEEGLKFMVYLQKENIIDESGMPKERFSAEFPKEGPSILRIQQVVRGDSAAYFCASSSGTEETSGNTIYFGEGSWLTVV.

This clone was picked up one time. The rearrangement joins TRBV12-3 or TRBV12-4 to TRBJ2-1, with 9 positions matching TRBD2. This CDR3 region has 13 residues. V shed 9 bases and J 7 bases; nucleotides not matched to a gene: 7. DNA of the CDR3: TGTGCCAGTAAACCGGGACTAGCTAATGAGCAGTTCTTC. This sequence encodes CASKPGLANEQFF.

In its sample, this clone was seen once. V is TRBV2 and J is TRBJ2-5; maybe TRBD1 (6 bases). V lost 7 bases and J lost 2, with 11 bases in between. This CDR3 region has 13 residues. Looked up from germline, CDR1 is SNHLY and CDR2 is FYNNEI. CDR3: CASTPGQQETQYF. In nucleotides, the CDR3 is TGTGCCAGCACCCCGGGACAACAAGAGACCCAGTACTTC.

The chain uses TRBV4-2 and TRBJ1-1; D might be TRBD1 (5 bases). CDR1 and CDR2 from the germline V gene are LGHNA and YNFKEQ. This CDR3 has 15 amino acids. The germline V and J ends were trimmed by 3 bases and 5 bases, with 16 bases remaining between them. The CDR3 bases are TGTGCCAGCAGCCAGGACCGGGGGGGGACGACTGAAGCTTTCTTT. Encoded protein: CASSQDRGGTTEAFF.

V gene TRBV3-1 (or the pseudogene TRBV3-2) combines with J gene TRBJ2-1; a possible D gene is TRBD2 (5 bases). The CDR3 has 14 amino acids. Germline V CDR1 and CDR2: LGHDT, YNNKEL (reference sequence). V shed 3 bases and J shed 7 bases, with 13 bases lying between them. DNA for the CDR3: TGTGCCAGCAGCCAGGAGGCCATCAAAAATGAGCAGTTCTTC. Its protein is CASSQEAIKNEQFF.

The chain carries TRBV2 and TRBJ1-4; 10 bases fit TRBD1. CDR3 length: 15 amino acids. V lost 4 bases, J lost 5 bases, and 4 bases stayed unmatched. Germline CDR1 SNHLY, CDR2 FYNNEI. CDR3 protein: CASSALDRGNEKLFF. In nucleotides, the CDR3 is TGTGCCAGCAGTGCCCTGGACAGGGGGAATGAAAAACTGTTTTTT.

The rearrangement links TRBV4-3 to TRBJ1-4, with D possibly TRBD1 on 5 matching bases. In germline, CDR1 is LGHNA, CDR2 YSLEER. The CDR3 consists of 14 residues. V lost 0 bases to trimming and J lost 8 bases, with 10 bases between them. The DNA of the CDR3 is TGCGCCAGCAGCCAAGATAGCGGGGACGAAAAACTGTTTTTT. Protein: CASSQDSGDEKLFF.